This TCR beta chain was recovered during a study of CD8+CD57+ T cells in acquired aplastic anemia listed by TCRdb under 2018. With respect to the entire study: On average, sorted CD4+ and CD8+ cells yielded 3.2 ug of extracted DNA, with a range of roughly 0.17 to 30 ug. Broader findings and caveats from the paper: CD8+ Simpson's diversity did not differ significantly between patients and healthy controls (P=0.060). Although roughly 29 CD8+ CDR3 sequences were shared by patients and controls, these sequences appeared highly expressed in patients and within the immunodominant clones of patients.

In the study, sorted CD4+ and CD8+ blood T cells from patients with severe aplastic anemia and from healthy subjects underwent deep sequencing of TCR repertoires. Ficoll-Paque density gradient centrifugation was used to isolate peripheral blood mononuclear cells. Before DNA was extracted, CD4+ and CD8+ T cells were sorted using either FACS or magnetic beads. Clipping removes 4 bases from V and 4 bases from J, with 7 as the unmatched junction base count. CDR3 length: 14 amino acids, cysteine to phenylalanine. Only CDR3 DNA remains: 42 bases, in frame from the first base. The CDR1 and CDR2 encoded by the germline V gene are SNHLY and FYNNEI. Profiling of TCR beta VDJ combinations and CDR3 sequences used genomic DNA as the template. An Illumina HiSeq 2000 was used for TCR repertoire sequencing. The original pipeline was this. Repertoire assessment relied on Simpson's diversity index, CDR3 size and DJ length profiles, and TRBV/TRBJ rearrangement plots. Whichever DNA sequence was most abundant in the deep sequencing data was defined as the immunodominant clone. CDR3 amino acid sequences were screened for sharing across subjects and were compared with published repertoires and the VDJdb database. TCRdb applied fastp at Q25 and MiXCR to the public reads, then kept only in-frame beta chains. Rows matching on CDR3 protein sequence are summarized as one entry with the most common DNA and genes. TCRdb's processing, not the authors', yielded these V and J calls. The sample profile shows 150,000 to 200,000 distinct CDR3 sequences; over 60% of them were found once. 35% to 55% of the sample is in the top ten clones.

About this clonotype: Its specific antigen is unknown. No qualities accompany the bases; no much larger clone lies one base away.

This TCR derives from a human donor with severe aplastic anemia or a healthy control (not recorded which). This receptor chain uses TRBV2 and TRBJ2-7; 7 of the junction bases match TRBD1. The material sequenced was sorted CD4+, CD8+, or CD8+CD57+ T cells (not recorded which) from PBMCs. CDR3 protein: CASSAPGQIYEQYF. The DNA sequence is TGTGCCAGCAGTGCGCCGGGACAGATTTACGAGCAGTACTTC.